This T cell receptor (beta chain) was profiled in a study of CD8 T cells in ankylosing spondylitis. Study-wide findings and caveats: Some motif variants had been reported before (in reactive arthritis synovial fluid and blood). Disease-associated clones were CD8+ and fairly uncommon in peripheral blood. Disease-linked clones reportedly showed significant enrichment in matched ankylosing spondylitis synovial fluid. Ankylosing spondylitis blood appeared to carry a characteristic TCR beta motif of roughly 8 highly homologous variants.

Germline V gene data show CDR1 as MNHEY and CDR2 as SMNVEV (reference sequence). The CDR3 runs 15 residues. The germline V and J ends were trimmed by 8 bases and 0 bases, with 17 bases remaining between them. This clonotype has only a few counts. Its antigen is undetermined. TCRdb reprocessed the 5' RACE reads with MiXCR, giving one entry per CDR3 protein. The sample yields about 250,000 distinct CDR3 sequences, 15% to 20% seen once. This clonotype was obtained from a male donor with ankylosing spondylitis or in good health (not recorded which). The specimen sequenced was blood, either unsorted or a sorted T cell fraction (not recorded which). The chain recombines TRBV27 with TRBJ2-7; a possible D gene is TRBD1 (6 bases). The CDR3 DNA follows: TGTGCCAGCTCCGAGACAGGACTCTACTCCTACGAGCAGTACTTC. Translated: CASSETGLYSYEQYF.